This T cell receptor (beta chain) was identified during a study of blood T cell repertoires in COVID-19. The CDR3 sequence is 14 residues long. Germline CDR1 is MDHEN and CDR2 is SYDVKM. Per the original data handling: Amplification of reference gene primers was used by the study to estimate nucleated cell counts. The repertoire was sequenced with immunoSEQ multiplex PCR; TCRdb's copy has only in-frame clones and lacks some. Clone size and V and J calls were adopted from that table, with D and trimming inferred from the DNA. This sample has roughly 350,000 clones, with 85% found just once. V is TRBV28 and J is TRBJ2-3, with 9 bases matching TRBD2. This TCR was sampled from a young woman with acute or convalescent COVID-19. The sequenced material came from peripheral blood. The CDR3 region has the DNA TGTGGGACGGCGGGAGGGCCCCGCACAGATACGCAGTATTTT. Translating gives CGTAGGPRTDTQYF.